One and the same sample provided the 30 T cell receptor beta chains below, sequenced in a study of Ad26.COV2.S vaccination and SARS-CoV-2 variants (dated by TCRdb to about 2021). The sample's treatment or condition label, in plain terms: around 19 received Ad26.COV2.S at low or high dose, single or two shots; 5 received placebo; per-sample allocation not given. Repertoires of vaccine and placebo recipients were sequenced from samples taken on day 63 after the first injection. Receptor amplification or capture employed the immunoSEQ multiplex PCR assay. Drawn from immuneACCESS, this table holds only the in-frame rearrangements with V and J called that TCRdb kept. Clones are partly lost; checked studies trace under half to an unresolved V gene and leave the rest unexplained. In all, the sample holds some 520,000 clones, and around nine tenths of those were seen once. The top ten clones comprise 10% to 15% of the sample.

The starting material was peripheral blood, obtained in a trial of Ad26.COV2.S vaccine versus placebo. These TCRs come from a person aged 18-65 years who received the Ad26.COV2.S COVID-19 vaccine or a placebo.

The chain carries TRBV7-8 and TRBJ1-4, with D hard to call. Trimming took off 3 bases at V and 8 bases at J, with 10 bases between the two ends. This CDR3 region has 13 residues. The V gene's germline CDR1 is SGHVS and CDR2 FQNEAQ. CDR3 nucleotide sequence: TGTGCCAGCAGCTTTTACCGAGGAGAAAAACTGTTTTTT. It is translated as CASSFYRGEKLFF.

V gene TRBV7-8 combines with J gene TRBJ2-7; 7 nucleotides line up with TRBD2. CDR3 length equals 16 residues. Trimming took 3 bases from V and 2 from J; bases not matched to a gene: 10. Germline CDR1 and CDR2: SGHVS and FQNEAQ. The CDR3 coding sequence is TGTGCCAGCAGCTTGTTCGCGGGAGAACGGACCTACGAGCAGTACTTC. The encoded protein is CASSLFAGERTYEQYF.

This clone has just one count. This chain joins TRBV11-2 and TRBJ2-5, with 7 bases that match TRBD1. The CDR3 consists of 15 residues. V lost 1 base and J lost 5; bases outside the gene matches: 7. CDR1 is SGHAT and CDR2 is FQNNGV in the germline V gene. The CDR3 protein is CASSLGKTGPETQYF. The CDR3 DNA reads as TGTGCCAGCAGCTTAGGAAAGACAGGGCCTGAGACCCAGTACTTC.

The chain employs TRBV5-1 and TRBJ1-2; 12 nucleotides align to TRBD1. From germline, CDR1 is SGHRS and CDR2 YFSETQ. The CDR3 extends over 16 amino acids. V dropped 3 bases and J dropped 2; count of bases not matched to a gene: 5. CDR3 nucleotide sequence: TGCGCCAGCAGCTCGGGACAGGGGGCGGCCAACTATGGCTACACCTTC. Translation: CASSSGQGAANYGYTF.

This clone came up a few times. The rearrangement joins TRBV7-9 to TRBJ1-5, with D possibly TRBD1 on 5 matching bases. Germline V gene data show CDR1 as SEHNR and CDR2 as FQNEAQ (reference sequence). Deletions cut 0 bases from V and 1 base from J, with 7 bases between. The CDR3 totals 15 residues. CDR3 loop: CASSLAGASNQPQHF. The CDR3 bases are TGTGCCAGCAGCTTAGCCGGGGCAAGCAATCAGCCCCAGCATTTT.

This rearrangement joins TRBV19 to TRBJ2-2; 8 bases map to TRBD2. The CDR3 runs to 15 residues. Germline values: CDR1 LNHDA, CDR2 SQIVND (reference sequence). Trimming cost V 1 base and J 6 bases; bases outside gene matches: 4. The CDR3 bases are TGTGCCAGTAGTATAGTGGCTAGCGGGCCCGGGGAGCTGTTTTTT. It encodes CASSIVASGPGELFF. Filled out from reference TRBV19 and TRBJ2-2, the complete variable domain reads DGGITQSPKYLFRKEGQNVTLSCEQNLNHDAMYWYRQDPGQGLRLIYYSQIVNDFQKGDIAEGYSVSREKKESFPLTVTSAQKNPTAFYLCASSIVASGPGELFFGEGSRLTVL.

This clone was detected only once. The chain uses TRBV10-3 and TRBJ2-7; the D gene is possibly TRBD2 (5 bases). Trimming shortened V by 10 bases and J by 5 bases, and 18 bases separated the two germline ends. This CDR3 has 13 amino acids. Germline values: CDR1 ENHRY, CDR2 SYGVKD. The CDR3 here is CATKRAGNDEQYF. CDR3 DNA: TGTGCCACCAAGAGGGCGGGCAACGACGAGCAGTACTTC.

The chain employs TRBV13 and TRBJ1-4; unclear D gene. There are 15 residues in the CDR3. The germline V gene encodes CDR1 PRHDT and CDR2 FYEKMQ (reference sequence). V was clipped by 3 bases and J by 4 bases, with 12 bases between them. The CDR3 spells CASSFYTRSNEKLFF. For the CDR3, the DNA is TGTGCCAGCAGCTTCTATACCAGGAGTAATGAAAAACTGTTTTTT.

This chain connects TRBV6-4 to TRBJ2-2, with D unresolved. The length of the CDR3 is 15 residues. Looked up from germline, CDR1 is MRHNA and CDR2 is SNTAGT. V was clipped by 8 bases and J by 0 bases, with 13 bases between them. Written as DNA, the CDR3 is TGTGCCAGCCGATTAGGACGTACGAACACCGGGGAGCTGTTTTTT. It translates to CASRLGRTNTGELFF.

The CDR3 bases are TGTGCCAGTTCAAGGGAGAATGAGGATGGCTACACCTTC. Translating gives CASSRENEDGYTF. The V gene is TRBV19, the J gene TRBJ1-2; unclear D gene. This CDR3 comprises 13 residues. Germline CDR1 and CDR2: LNHDA and SQIVND (reference sequence). Trimming removed 8 bases at V and 6 bases at J, with 16 bases between.

The rearrangement links TRBV28 to TRBJ1-4; D uncertain. Germline V gives CDR1 MDHEN, CDR2 SYDVKM. V lost 11 bases and J 5 bases, leaving 15 bases between the germline ends. The CDR3 extends over 13 amino acids. The CDR3 region has the DNA TGTGCCTCCAAGGGTCCGAGAAATGAAAAACTGTTTTTT. Its translation: CASKGPRNEKLFF.

This chain uses TRBV4-3 with TRBJ2-1; tentatively, D is TRBD2 (6 bases). With 1 base removed from V and 15 bases from J, the gap between germline ends came to 16 bases. CDR1 LGHNA and CDR2 YSLEER come from the germline V gene. CDR3 length: 13 residues. CDR3 protein: CASSQALTSSAFF. DNA for the CDR3: TGCGCCAGCAGCCAAGCCCTGACTAGTTCGGCGTTCTTC.

V usage is TRBV4-1 and J usage is TRBJ2-1; TRBD2 matches at 14 bases. This CDR3 has 16 amino acids. CDR1 is MGHRA and CDR2 is YSYEKL in the germline V gene. V lost 0 bases and J lost 12; bases outside the gene matches: 7. The CDR3 DNA reads TGCGCCAGCAGCCAAGAGAGGGGACTAGCGGGAGATCGGCAGTTCTTC. This encodes CASSQERGLAGDRQFF.

A note on this clone: Other DNA sequences in the same sample also yield this CDR3. V usage is TRBV28 and J usage is TRBJ1-2; no firm D call. The germline V and J ends were trimmed by 6 bases and 0 bases, with 8 bases remaining between them. The length of the CDR3 is 13 residues. In germline, CDR1 is MDHEN, CDR2 SYDVKM. The CDR3 loop reads CASSRGANYGYTF. The CDR3 DNA sequence: TGTGCCAGCAGCCGCGGCGCTAACTATGGCTACACCTTC.

This clone has only one observation. J is TRBJ2-2 and V is TRBV19; D is unresolved. Looked up from germline, CDR1 is LNHDA and CDR2 is SQIVND (reference sequence). This CDR3 has 13 residues. V was shortened by 6 bases and J by 7 bases, with 12 bases between the two germline ends. CDR3 in amino acids: CASRPVHVGELFF. DNA for the CDR3: TGTGCCAGTAGGCCAGTGCATGTCGGGGAGCTGTTTTTT.

The gene calls are TRBV7-9 and TRBJ2-1; TRBD1 matches at 10 bases. With V trimmed by 10 bases and J by 0 bases, 12 bases remained unmatched. Per the germline V gene, CDR1 is SEHNR and CDR2 is FQNEAQ (reference sequence). This CDR3 is 17 amino acids long. In DNA form, the CDR3 reads TGTGCCACAGCTCCGGGACAGGGGTTATTCTCCTACAATGAGCAGTTCTTC. Encoded protein: CATAPGQGLFSYNEQFF. The full variable domain, in which reference TRBV7-9 and TRBJ2-1 provide the parts outside the CDR3, is DTGVSQNPRHKITKRGQNVTFRCDPISEHNRLYWYRQTLGQGPEFLTYFQNEAQLEKSRLLSDRFSAERPKGSFSTLEIQRTEQGDSAMYLCATAPGQGLFSYNEQFFGPGTRLTVL.

This clone occurred a few times. The rearrangement joins TRBV15 to TRBJ1-5; 7 nucleotides line up with TRBD1. The CDR3 has 15 amino acids. Germline lookup yields CDR1 LNHNV and CDR2 YYDKDF (reference sequence). J lost 7 bases, V lost 3 bases, and 9 bases had no gene match. Here the CDR3 DNA reads TGTGCCACCAGCAGTCAACAGGGGAGGGGGCAGCCCCAGCATTTT. Translated, it gives CATSSQQGRGQPQHF.

The chain joins TRBV7-6 to TRBJ2-7, with 8 bases aligning to TRBD2. CDR1 and CDR2 (germline): SGHVS, FNYEAQ. The CDR3 extends over 12 amino acids. V lost 3 bases to trimming and J lost 5 bases; unmatched junction nucleotides: 0. As DNA, the CDR3 is TGTGCCAGCAGCTTTAGCGGGGACGAGCAGTACTTC. Amino acid sequence: CASSFSGDEQYF.

The V and J genes are TRBV6-4 and TRBJ2-3, with unresolved D. CDR1 is MRHNA and CDR2 is SNTAGT in the germline V gene. The CDR3 loop spans 13 amino acids. V dropped 0 bases and J dropped 2 bases, with 3 bases sitting between them. CDR3 sequence (DNA): TGTGCCAGCAGTGACTCGACCACAGATACGCAGTATTTT. It is translated as CASSDSTTDTQYF.

This chain links TRBV5-5 with TRBJ2-7; no reliable D call. From germline, CDR1 is SGHKS and CDR2 YYEKEE (reference sequence). V was trimmed by 0 bases and J by 0 bases, leaving 10 bases between them. The CDR3 extends over 15 amino acids. The CDR3: CASSLVPTSSYEQYF. The CDR3 DNA reads as TGTGCCAGCAGCTTGGTTCCTACGAGCTCCTACGAGCAGTACTTC.

V gene TRBV10-3 combines with J gene TRBJ1-2, with D unclear. The V end lost 1 base, the J end lost 1 base, and 10 bases lay between the germline ends. This CDR3 contains 15 residues. Germline loops: CDR1 ENHRY, CDR2 SYGVKD. CDR3 in amino acids: CAISELGIDNYGYTF. As DNA, the CDR3 is TGTGCCATCAGTGAGTTGGGAATTGATAACTATGGCTACACCTTC.

The V call is TRBV6-1, the J call TRBJ2-5, with D perhaps being TRBD1 or TRBD2 (5 bases each). CDR1 MNHNS and CDR2 SASEGT come from the germline V gene. The CDR3 is 15 amino acids. Trimming took off 3 bases at V and 4 bases at J, with 15 bases between the two ends. The CDR3 DNA reads as TGTGCCAGCAGTGAGGGGACCGCACGGGGAGAGACCCAGTACTTC. This gives the protein CASSEGTARGETQYF.

V usage is TRBV28 and J usage is TRBJ2-2; D is unclear. Germline V CDR1 and CDR2: MDHEN, SYDVKM. This CDR3 has 16 amino acids. The V and J ends lost 6 bases and 6 bases respectively, with 20 bases between them. CDR3 sequence reads: CASRGMLRFYAGELFF. The CDR3 DNA is TGTGCCAGCAGGGGCATGCTCCGGTTCTATGCCGGGGAGCTGTTTTTT. The variable domain in full, completed from reference TRBV28 and TRBJ2-2, reads DVKVTQSSRYLVKRTGEKVFLECVQDMDHENMFWYRQDPGLGLRLIYFSYDVKMKEKGDIPEGYSVSREKKERFSLILESASTNQTSMYLCASRGMLRFYAGELFFGEGSRLTVL.

The chain combines TRBV6-5 with TRBJ2-7; 7 nucleotides match TRBD1. This CDR3 comprises 13 residues. Germline loops: CDR1 MNHEY, CDR2 SVGAGI. Trimming at V came to 6 bases and at J to 3 bases, leaving 5 bases not matched to a gene. The CDR3 sequence is CASRAPGGYEQYF. The CDR3, as DNA: TGTGCCAGCAGAGCCCCAGGGGGCTACGAGCAGTACTTC.

This clone is a singleton in its sample. The CDR3 DNA follows: TGTGCCAGCAGAACCCCCGGGACGTCCCTCCACTTT. Protein product: CASRTPGTSLHF. V gene TRBV27 combines with J gene TRBJ1-6; tentatively, D is TRBD1 (5 bases). Germline CDR1 is MNHEY and CDR2 is SMNVEV (reference sequence). Between the trimmed V and J ends, which lost 6 bases and 14 bases, there was a span of 14 bases. This CDR3 has 12 residues.

J is TRBJ1-2 and V is TRBV3-1 (or the pseudogene TRBV3-2); possibly TRBD1 for D (5 bases). V lost 1 base and J lost 6, with 18 bases in between. This CDR3 is 16 amino acids long. Germline values: CDR1 LGHDT, CDR2 YNNKEL (reference sequence). CDR3 in amino acids: CASSQAQPGKGNGYTF. The DNA for the CDR3 is TGTGCCAGCAGCCAAGCCCAGCCAGGGAAGGGGAATGGCTACACCTTC.

In its sample, this clone was seen once. This sequence joins TRBV11-3 and TRBJ2-7, with D hard to call. Germline assignment: CDR1 SGHNT and CDR2 YENEEA. The CDR3 covers 14 residues. V was shortened by 7 bases and J by 3 bases, with 16 bases between the two germline ends. Written as DNA, the CDR3 is TGTGCCAGCACAGGACGGTTAGATTTCTACGAGCAGTACTTC. It codes for CASTGRLDFYEQYF. Supplemented by reference TRBV11-3 and TRBJ2-7, the full variable domain reads EAGVVQSPRYKIIEKKQPVAFWCNPISGHNTLYWYLQNLGQGPELLIRYENEEAVDDSQLPKDRFSAERLKGVDSTLKIQPAELGDSAVYLCASTGRLDFYEQYFGPGTRLTVT.

This chain uses TRBV5-6 with TRBJ1-5, with D maybe TRBD1 (5 bases). The V gene lost 0 bases and the J gene lost 2 bases, with 12 bases spanning the gap. The CDR3 extends over 16 amino acids. Germline CDR1 reads SGHDT; CDR2 reads YYEEEE. The chain's CDR3 is CASSLAQGAGNQPQHF. The CDR3 DNA reads TGTGCCAGCAGCTTGGCTCAGGGTGCGGGCAATCAGCCCCAGCATTTT.

The V call is TRBV3-1 (or the pseudogene TRBV3-2), the J call TRBJ2-7; possibly TRBD1 or TRBD2 for D (5 bases each). CDR1 is LGHDT and CDR2 is YNNKEL in the germline V gene (reference sequence). V was trimmed by 1 base and J by 3 bases, leaving 7 bases between them. The CDR3 is 13 residues long. As DNA, the CDR3 is TGTGCCAGCAGCCAAGGAGGGGACTACGAGCAGTACTTC. Encoded protein: CASSQGGDYEQYF.

This rearrangement joins TRBV6-5 to TRBJ2-2, with a weak D call TRBD2 (7 bases). This CDR3 is 12 amino acids long. Germline V gene sequence: CDR1 MNHEY, CDR2 SVGAGI. The CDR3, as DNA: TGTGCGACACGGCGGGGGCCCGGGGAGCTGTTTTTT. It encodes CATRRGPGELFF.